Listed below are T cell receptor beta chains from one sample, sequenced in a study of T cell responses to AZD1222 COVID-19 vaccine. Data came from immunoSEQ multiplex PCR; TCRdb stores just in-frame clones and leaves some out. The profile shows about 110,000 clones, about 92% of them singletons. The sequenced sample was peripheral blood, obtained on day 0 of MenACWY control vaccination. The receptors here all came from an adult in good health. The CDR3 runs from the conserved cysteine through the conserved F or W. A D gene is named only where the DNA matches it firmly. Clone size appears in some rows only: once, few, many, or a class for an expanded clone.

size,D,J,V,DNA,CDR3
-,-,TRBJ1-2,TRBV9,TGTGCCAGCAGCGTAGAGCCAGAAACAGGCTATGGCTACACCTTC,CASSVEPETGYGYTF
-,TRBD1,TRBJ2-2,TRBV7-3,TGTGCCAGCAGCTTCATTAAGACAGGGTCCGGGGAGCTGTTTTTT,CASSFIKTGSGELFF
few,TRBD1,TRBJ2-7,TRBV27,TGTGCCAGCAGTTTAACCGGGACAGGGAGACGCGAGCAGTACTTC,CASSLTGTGRREQYF
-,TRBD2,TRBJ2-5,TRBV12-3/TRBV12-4,TGTGCCAGCAGCCCGGGAGGGACCCAGTACTTC,CASSPGGTQYF
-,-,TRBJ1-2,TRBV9,TGTGCCAGCAGCGATGGGGCTAACTATGGCTACACCTTC,CASSDGANYGYTF
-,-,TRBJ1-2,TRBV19,TGTGCCAGTAGTCCCAGAGGGCAGGCCAACTATGGCTACACCTTC,CASSPRGQANYGYTF
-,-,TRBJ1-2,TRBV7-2,TGTGCCAGCAGCTCGCAGACCTACCCCAGGGACTATGGCTACGCCTTC,CASSSQTYPRDYGYAF
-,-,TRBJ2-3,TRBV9,TGTGCCAGCAGCGGGGGGGTCACAGATACGCAGTATTTT,CASSGGVTDTQYF
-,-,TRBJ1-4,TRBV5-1,TGCGCCAGCAGCTTCGGGTATTCTAGAACTGCAACTAATGAAAAACTGTTTTTT,CASSFGYSRTATNEKLFF
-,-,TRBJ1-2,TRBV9,TGTGCCAGCAGCTATTCTGAGGGCGGACTTAACTATGGCTACACCTTC,CASSYSEGGLNYGYTF
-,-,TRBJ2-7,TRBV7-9,TGTGCCAGCAGACGCGCCGGGTATACGGACGAGCAGTACTTC,CASRRAGYTDEQYF
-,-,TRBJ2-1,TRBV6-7,TGTGCCAGCAGTTACTCGATGGCAGCGGAGGGTGAGCAGTTCTTC,CASSYSMAAEGEQFF
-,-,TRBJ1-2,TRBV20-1,TGCAGTGCTAGTATCGGCTATGGCTACACCTTC,CSASIGYGYTF
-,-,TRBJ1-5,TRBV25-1,TGTGCCAGCAGTGATACGGGGGGCAATCAGCCCCAGCATTTT,CASSDTGGNQPQHF
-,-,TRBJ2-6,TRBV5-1,TGCGCCAGCAGCTTAGGGGAGGCTGGGGCCAACGTCCTGACTTTC,CASSLGEAGANVLTF
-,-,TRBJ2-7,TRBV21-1,TGTGCCAGCAGCAAGGGACGTAACGAGCAGTACTTC,CASSKGRNEQYF
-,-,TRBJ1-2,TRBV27,TGTGCCAGCAGTTCCCGCTCGACTAACTATGGCTACACCTTC,CASSSRSTNYGYTF
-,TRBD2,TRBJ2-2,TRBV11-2,TGTGCCAGCAGCGCCCGGACTAGTGTCGGCGGGGAGCTGTTTTTT,CASSARTSVGGELFF
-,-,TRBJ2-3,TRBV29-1,TGCAGCGTTGTGGGCGGGAGCACAGATACGCAGTATTTT,CSVVGGSTDTQYF
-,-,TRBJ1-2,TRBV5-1,TGCGCCAGCAGCCCAACACCGGGGGTCTATGGCTACACCTTC,CASSPTPGVYGYTF